The 25 T cell receptor beta chains below were found in one sample sequenced in a study of T cell changes during pregnancy in multiple sclerosis. TCRdb's table, derived via immunoSEQ multiplex PCR, lists solely in-frame clones and lacks some. The sample includes 70,000 to 75,000 clones, 80% to 95% of them seen just once. Sample: peripheral blood, taken in the second trimester of pregnancy. The receptor set was obtained from a female donor with multiple sclerosis, enrolled in a pregnancy study.

The chain combines TRBV9 with TRBJ2-7, with a weak D call TRBD2 (5 bases). Germline assignment: CDR1 SGDLS and CDR2 YYNGEE. This CDR3 is 15 amino acids long. Trimming removed 2 bases at V and 7 bases at J, with 19 bases between. The CDR3 DNA is TGTGCCAGCAGCGTTACCCCGGGCCAAGGCGGGGAGCAGTACTTC. Translating gives CASSVTPGQGGEQYF.

The chain combines TRBV7-9 with TRBJ2-7; 10 bases line up with TRBD2. J lost 0 bases, V lost 4 bases, and 3 bases had no gene match. This CDR3 has 15 residues. CDR1 and CDR2 from the germline V gene are SEHNR and FQNEAQ (reference sequence). The CDR3 sequence is CASSSSGSVSYEQYF. The CDR3 coding sequence is TGTGCCAGCAGCTCTAGCGGGAGCGTCTCCTACGAGCAGTACTTC.

The chain joins TRBV29-1 to TRBJ2-1; D gene ambiguous. The V end lost 7 bases, the J end lost 9 bases, and 22 bases lay between the germline ends. Germline loops: CDR1 SQVTM, CDR2 ANQGSEA. CDR3 length: 14 residues. The CDR3 DNA sequence: TGCAGCGCCACTTTCGTAGCCGCGTCGGGTGAGCAGTTCTTC. Its protein product is CSATFVAASGEQFF.

The CDR3 coding sequence is TGTGCCAGCTCACCGGCAGCAACTAATGAAAAACTGTTTTTT. Translating gives CASSPAATNEKLFF. The chain carries TRBV18 and TRBJ1-4; D remains unclear. Germline CDR1 KGHSH, CDR2 LQKENI. The CDR3 length is 14 residues. V lost 3 bases, J lost 0 bases, and 5 bases lay in between.

The chain joins TRBV28 to TRBJ2-5; 7 bases are a match to TRBD2. CDR1 MDHEN and CDR2 SYDVKM come from the germline V gene. The CDR3 has 13 residues. With V trimmed by 6 bases and J by 5 bases, 6 bases remained unmatched. For the CDR3, the DNA is TGTGCCAGCAGCTTGGGAGGGTGGGAGACCCAGTACTTC. It yields the protein CASSLGGWETQYF.

In DNA, the CDR3 is TGTGCCAGCAGCTTAGATAGGGGCGGTGAGACCCAGTACTTC. This sequence encodes CASSLDRGGETQYF. The chain has TRBV11-3 and TRBJ2-5; D is possibly TRBD1 (5 bases). This CDR3 has 14 residues. The germline CDR1 and CDR2 sequences are SGHNT and YENEEA. Trimming pared 0 bases from V and 5 bases from J, leaving 10 bases between.

The chain carries TRBV5-8 and TRBJ2-7, with 10 bases lining up with TRBD2. Germline trimming cut 5 bases from V and 0 bases from J; bases unmatched to any gene: 2. The germline V gene encodes CDR1 SGHTS and CDR2 YDEGEE. The CDR3 length is 14 residues. The CDR3 spells CASRIAGGSYEQYF. CDR3 nucleotide sequence: TGTGCCAGCAGGATAGCGGGGGGCTCCTACGAGCAGTACTTC.

This clone has a handful of counts. This chain links TRBV9 with TRBJ1-2; 8 bases align to TRBD1. Germline lookup yields CDR1 SGDLS and CDR2 YYNGEE. V lost 4 bases and J lost 6; bases outside the gene matches: 11. This CDR3 is built from 15 residues. CDR3 DNA sequence: TGTGCCAGCAGCCCTCTCCTGGACAGGGACGATGGCTACACCTTC. It is translated as CASSPLLDRDDGYTF.

The V and J genes are TRBV6-5 and TRBJ1-2; no definite D call. V was cut by 7 bases and J by 8 bases, with 11 bases left in between. The CDR3 is made up of 11 amino acids. The germline gives CDR1 MNHEY, CDR2 SVGAGI. CDR3 protein: CASKFAGGYTF. The DNA for the CDR3 is TGTGCCAGCAAATTCGCGGGCGGCTACACCTTC.

The chain has TRBV5-1 and TRBJ1-2, with D possibly matching TRBD1 (5 bases). The length of the CDR3 is 14 residues. The V gene's germline CDR1 is SGHRS and CDR2 YFSETQ. Deletions cut 0 bases from V and 1 base from J, with 7 bases between. The CDR3 reads CASSLDGGNYGYTF. In DNA, the CDR3 is TGCGCCAGCAGCTTGGACGGGGGTAACTATGGCTACACCTTC.

The rearrangement uses TRBV7-9 and TRBJ2-1, with 9 bases fitting TRBD2. CDR3 length equals 14 residues. Germline V gives CDR1 SEHNR, CDR2 FQNEAQ (reference sequence). V was pared by 8 bases and J by 8 bases, with 10 bases of the junction left unmatched. The CDR3 DNA sequence: TGTGCCAGCGGGGCGGGAGGGCCAATCTATGAGCAGTTCTTC. Translation: CASGAGGPIYEQFF.

The rearrangement uses TRBV7-3 and TRBJ1-1; D remains ambiguous. V lost 5 bases to trimming and J lost 3 bases, with 19 bases between them. This CDR3 spans 16 amino acids. Germline loops: CDR1 SGHTA, CDR2 FQGTGA. The CDR3 sequence: CASSPLGPSQYTEAFF. In DNA, the CDR3 is TGTGCCAGCAGCCCCCTTGGGCCTTCACAGTACACTGAAGCTTTCTTT.

The V gene is TRBV10-3, the J gene TRBJ2-2; D possibly corresponds to TRBD2 (6 bases). V lost 6 bases, J lost 5 bases, and 13 bases lay in between. The CDR3 totals 14 residues. Looked up from germline, CDR1 is ENHRY and CDR2 is SYGVKD. Here the CDR3 DNA reads TGTGCCATCAGCCGGAGGGCTGTGACCGGGGAGCTGTTTTTT. This translates into CAISRRAVTGELFF.

This rearrangement joins TRBV14 to TRBJ2-3; the D is unclear. The CDR3 spans 13 residues. The V gene lost 4 bases and the J gene lost 6 bases, with 11 bases spanning the gap. In germline, CDR1 is SGHDN, CDR2 FVKESK. This chain's CDR3 is CASSPRPRDTQYF. The DNA of the CDR3 is TGTGCCAGCAGCCCCCGCCCCCGGGATACGCAGTATTTT.

V is TRBV7-9 and J is TRBJ1-1; a weak D match, TRBD1 (5 bases). This CDR3 region has 16 residues. The germline V gene encodes CDR1 SEHNR and CDR2 FQNEAQ (reference sequence). Between the trimmed V and J ends, which lost 5 bases and 1 base, there was a span of 17 bases. The DNA for the CDR3 is TGTGCCAGCAGCCATGGGGCCGTTACTCCGAACACTGAAGCTTTCTTT. Its translation: CASSHGAVTPNTEAFF. The whole variable domain, filled in from reference TRBV7-9 and TRBJ1-1, reads DTGVSQNPRHKITKRGQNVTFRCDPISEHNRLYWYRQTLGQGPEFLTYFQNEAQLEKSRLLSDRFSAERPKGSFSTLEIQRTEQGDSAMYLCASSHGAVTPNTEAFFGQGTRLTVV.

J is TRBJ1-1 and V is TRBV4-3; a weak D match, TRBD1 (5 bases). V dropped 4 bases and J dropped 1 base, with 7 bases sitting between them. The CDR3 runs 13 residues. CDR1 LGHNA and CDR2 YSLEER come from the germline V gene. As DNA, the CDR3 is TGCGCCAGCAGCCGGGGGGGGAACACTGAAGCTTTCTTT. Residues: CASSRGGNTEAFF.

The chain is built from TRBV7-3 and TRBJ2-1; the match to TRBD2 covers 10 bases. Germline V gene data show CDR1 as SGHTA and CDR2 as FQGTGA. The V segment lost 5 bases and the J segment 5 bases; nucleotides outside the gene matches: 6. The CDR3 has 15 residues. The CDR3 DNA is TGTGCCAGCAGCCTACGGACTAGCGGCAACAATGAGCAGTTCTTC. Protein sequence: CASSLRTSGNNEQFF. Filled out from reference TRBV7-3 and TRBJ2-1, the complete variable domain reads GAGVSQTPSNKVTEKGKYVELRCDPISGHTALYWYRQSLGQGPEFLIYFQGTGAADDSGLPNDRFFAVRPEGSVSTLKIQRTERGDSAVYLCASSLRTSGNNEQFFGPGTRLTVL.

The chain employs TRBV7-9 and TRBJ1-2, with D perhaps matching TRBD1 (5 bases). The V gene's germline CDR1 is SEHNR and CDR2 FQNEAQ (reference sequence). The CDR3 runs 12 residues. V lost 8 bases and J 8 bases, leaving 15 bases between the germline ends. The CDR3 bases are TGTGCCAGCTCACCCGGGGGTGACGGCTACACCTTC. This encodes CASSPGGDGYTF.

This clone was observed a handful of times. The chain has TRBV27 and TRBJ2-7; 8 nucleotides agree with TRBD1. Germline V gene data show CDR1 as MNHEY and CDR2 as SMNVEV (reference sequence). The trim removed 4 bases at V and 3 bases at J, leaving 5 bases unmatched. This CDR3 comprises 14 residues. The CDR3 DNA reads TGTGCCAGCAGTTCGACAGGGGCGATCTACGAGCAGTACTTC. Amino acid sequence: CASSSTGAIYEQYF.

The chain combines TRBV4-1 with TRBJ2-7; TRBD1 might be the D (5 bases). The V end was cut by 1 base, the J end by 3 bases, with 7 bases between. Germline CDR1 and CDR2: MGHRA and YSYEKL. The length of the CDR3 is 13 residues. The CDR3 nucleotides read TGCGCCAGCAGCCAAGGACAGTTCTACGAGCAGTACTTC. This translates into CASSQGQFYEQYF.

The chain couples TRBV2 to TRBJ1-2, with 7 nucleotides matching TRBD1. V shed 3 bases, J shed 4 bases, and the junction held 14 bases outside the gene matches. The CDR3 runs to 17 residues. Germline-derived CDR1 and CDR2 are SNHLY and FYNNEI. The DNA of the CDR3 is TGTGCCAGCAGTGAGGCAGGGGGGCCCCATTGGGGCTATGGCTACACCTTC. This translates into CASSEAGGPHWGYGYTF.

CDR3 coding DNA: TGTGCCAGCAGCTCTGGGACAGCTATTGAGCAGTACTTC. Amino acids: CASSSGTAIEQYF. The chain uses TRBV5-4 and TRBJ2-7; TRBD1 aligns across 7 bases. V lost 3 bases, J lost 7 bases, and 7 bases stayed unmatched. CDR3 length equals 13 residues. The germline V gene encodes CDR1 SGHNT and CDR2 YYREEE (reference sequence).

This clone was found a few times. This chain uses TRBV7-6 with TRBJ2-7, with 13 bases fitting TRBD2. There are 17 residues in the CDR3. Trimming took 0 bases from V and 6 from J; bases not matched to a gene: 8. CDR1 SGHVS and CDR2 FNYEAQ come from the germline V gene. The CDR3 spells CASSLALLAGGPSEQYF. DNA of the CDR3: TGTGCCAGCAGCTTAGCACTACTAGCGGGAGGGCCGTCCGAGCAGTACTTC.

The rearrangement joins TRBV28 to TRBJ2-2; 9 nucleotides match TRBD2. Trimming at V came to 6 bases and at J to 1 base, leaving 12 bases not matched to a gene. Germline values: CDR1 MDHEN, CDR2 SYDVKM. The CDR3 extends over 18 amino acids. For the CDR3, the DNA is TGTGCCAGCAGCCCTTATGGACTAGCGAACGGGAACACCGGGGAGCTGTTTTTT. The encoded protein is CASSPYGLANGNTGELFF.

The rearrangement joins TRBV5-5 to TRBJ2-7; D possibly corresponds to TRBD2 (6 bases). Germline assignment: CDR1 SGHKS and CDR2 YYEKEE (reference sequence). Between the trimmed V and J ends, which lost 5 bases and 3 bases, there was a span of 21 bases. The CDR3 covers 16 residues. In DNA, the CDR3 is TGTGCCAGCAGTATCCGGGACGGAGGGACCTTCTACGAGCAGTACTTC. It codes for CASSIRDGGTFYEQYF.